The 19 T cell receptor beta chains below were found in one sample sequenced in a study of Ad26.COV2.S vaccination and SARS-CoV-2 variants. The treatment here: roughly 18 received Ad26.COV2.S at low or high dose, single or two shots; 5 received placebo; per-sample allocation not given. On day 63 after the first injection, vaccine and placebo recipients gave samples. The repertoire was sequenced with immunoSEQ multiplex PCR; TCRdb's copy has only in-frame clones and lacks some. The sample records almost 400,000 clones, approximately 91% being singletons. The sequenced sample was peripheral blood, obtained in a trial of Ad26.COV2.S vaccine versus placebo. These receptors were obtained from a person between 18 and 59 years old who received the Ad26.COV2.S COVID-19 vaccine or a placebo.

This chain uses TRBV19 with TRBJ1-1, with 10 bases identical to TRBD1. The V segment lost 4 bases and the J segment 5 bases; nucleotides outside the gene matches: 7. CDR1 is LNHDA, CDR2 SQIVND, per germline (reference sequence). The CDR3 has 15 residues. The CDR3 region has the DNA TGTGCCAGTAGTACCCTGACAGGGGGCCATACTGAAGCTTTCTTT. It yields the protein CASSTLTGGHTEAFF. Based on the CDR3 plus reference TRBV19 and TRBJ1-1, the full variable domain is DGGITQSPKYLFRKEGQNVTLSCEQNLNHDAMYWYRQDPGQGLRLIYYSQIVNDFQKGDIAEGYSVSREKKESFPLTVTSAQKNPTAFYLCASSTLTGGHTEAFFGQGTRLTVV.

The DNA for the CDR3 is TGTGCCAGCTCTCGAAACAGGGGGCAAGAGACCCAGTACTTC. Translated: CASSRNRGQETQYF. This sequence joins TRBV18 and TRBJ2-5, with 8 bases fitting TRBD1. Germline CDR1 is KGHSH and CDR2 is LQKENI. The V and J ends lost 6 bases and 2 bases, in that order; junction bases with no gene match: 5. The CDR3 loop spans 14 amino acids.

The chain joins TRBV7-9 to TRBJ2-3; the match to TRBD2 covers 10 bases. The CDR3 loop spans 16 amino acids. The germline gives CDR1 SEHNR, CDR2 FQNEAQ (reference sequence). With V trimmed by 4 bases and J by 4 bases, 8 bases remained unmatched. DNA for the CDR3: TGTGCCAGCAGCTCTCTAGCGGGAGTAAATCCAGATACGCAGTATTTT. This encodes CASSSLAGVNPDTQYF.

This clone was seen more than once but under ten times. The rearrangement uses TRBV2 and TRBJ2-5; 11 bases match TRBD1. The CDR3 extends over 15 amino acids. The germline CDR1 and CDR2 sequences are SNHLY and FYNNEI. The V gene end was trimmed by 6 bases and the J gene end by 3 bases; junction bases not matched to a gene: 6. CDR3 amino acids: CASSVGTGGKETQYF. In nucleotides, the CDR3 is TGTGCCAGCAGCGTTGGGACAGGGGGAAAAGAGACCCAGTACTTC.

This clone appeared once. V gene TRBV25-1 combines with J gene TRBJ1-3; the D gene is possibly TRBD1 (5 bases). The ends were cut back, 2 bases at V and 15 bases at J, with 17 bases in the middle. The CDR3 covers 13 residues. Per germline, CDR1 MGHDK and CDR2 SYGVNS. The CDR3 region is CASSEQYGRERYF. The CDR3 bases are TGTGCCAGCAGTGAACAATACGGCAGGGAGAGATATTTT.

The CDR3 coding sequence is TGTGCCAGCAGCGGAGAGGGACTTCTCTACGAGCAGTACTTC. Its protein is CASSGEGLLYEQYF. This chain links TRBV5-4 with TRBJ2-7, with a tentative D call TRBD2 (6 bases). CDR1 and CDR2 (germline): SGHNT, YYREEE (reference sequence). V was cut by 4 bases and J by 3 bases, with 14 bases left in between. The CDR3 runs to 14 residues. Full variable domain (rest looked up from reference TRBV5-4 and TRBJ2-7): ETGVTQSPTHLIKTRGQQVTLRCSSQSGHNTVSWYQQALGQGPQFIFQYYREEENGRGNFPPRFSGLQFPNYSSELNVNALELDDSALYLCASSGEGLLYEQYFGPGTRLTVT.

The chain links TRBV24-1 to TRBJ2-3; no clear D. Germline CDR1 reads KGHDR; CDR2 reads SFDVKD. CDR3 length: 13 amino acids. The ends were cut back, 1 base at V and 2 bases at J, with 3 bases in the middle. The CDR3 spells CATSDFNTDTQYF. The DNA for the CDR3 is TGTGCCACCAGTGATTTTAACACAGATACGCAGTATTTT.

CDR3: CASSQDGQANEKLFF. In DNA, the CDR3 is TGCGCCAGCAGCCAAGATGGACAGGCTAATGAAAAACTGTTTTTT. The J gene is TRBJ1-4, the V gene TRBV4-3, with 7 bases matching TRBD1. V lost 0 bases, J lost 3 bases, and 1 base stayed unmatched. This CDR3 comprises 15 residues. The germline CDR1 and CDR2 sequences are LGHNA and YSLEER.

V gene TRBV5-5 combines with J gene TRBJ2-7; D is unclear. This CDR3 has 14 amino acids. The germline V gene encodes CDR1 SGHKS and CDR2 YYEKEE (reference sequence). V was clipped by 0 bases and J by 3 bases, with 10 bases between them. In DNA form, the CDR3 reads TGTGCCAGCAGCTTGGATCGGAGTAACTACGAGCAGTACTTC. Protein sequence: CASSLDRSNYEQYF.

This clone was seen once. This chain joins TRBV29-1 and TRBJ1-1; D possibly corresponds to TRBD1 (5 bases). CDR3 length equals 13 residues. Trimming removed 5 bases at V and 2 bases at J, with 12 bases between. Germline loops: CDR1 SQVTM, CDR2 ANQGSEA. The CDR3 nucleotides are TGCAGCGTTTGGGGCAGAACTAACACTGAAGCTTTCTTT. The encoded protein is CSVWGRTNTEAFF.

The chain is built from TRBV27 and TRBJ2-2, with no clear D. CDR3 length equals 14 residues. CDR1 and CDR2 (germline): MNHEY, SMNVEV (reference sequence). Trimming cost V 2 bases and J 4 bases, with 8 bases left between them. CDR3 in amino acids: CASSLARATGELFF. The DNA for the CDR3 is TGTGCCAGCAGTTTAGCAAGGGCCACCGGGGAGCTGTTTTTT.

The chain uses TRBV4-3 and TRBJ2-3, with no clear D. Trimming shortened V by 3 bases and J by 2 bases, and 3 bases separated the two germline ends. The CDR3 contains 12 residues. CDR1 and CDR2 from the germline V gene are LGHNA and YSLEER. The chain's CDR3 is CASSHFTDTQYF. The CDR3, as DNA: TGCGCCAGCAGCCATTTCACAGATACGCAGTATTTT.

This clone has just one count. The J gene is TRBJ2-6, the V gene TRBV27; no firm D call. This CDR3 region has 14 residues. Deletions cut 0 bases from V and 1 base from J, with 1 base between. Germline lookup yields CDR1 MNHEY and CDR2 SMNVEV (reference sequence). CDR3 in DNA: TGTGCCAGCAGTTTATCTTCTGGGGCCAACGTCCTGACTTTC. This sequence encodes CASSLSSGANVLTF. The full variable domain, in which reference TRBV27 and TRBJ2-6 provide the parts outside the CDR3, is EAQVTQNPRYLITVTGKKLTVTCSQNMNHEYMSWYRQDPGLGLRQIYYSMNVEVTDKGDVPEGYKVSRKEKRNFPLILESPSPNQTSLYFCASSLSSGANVLTFGAGSRLTVL.

This sequence joins TRBV27 and TRBJ1-1; D possibly corresponds to TRBD1 (5 bases). V lost 1 base and J lost 6, with 18 bases in between. CDR1 MNHEY and CDR2 SMNVEV come from the germline V gene (reference sequence). This CDR3 comprises 16 residues. The DNA of the CDR3 is TGTGCCAGCAGTTTATGGACGCCTGGGGGGGTGGCTGAAGCTTTCTTT. Its translation: CASSLWTPGGVAEAFF.

The genes are TRBV4-1 and TRBJ2-2, with D hard to call. This CDR3 has 15 residues. Germline-derived CDR1 and CDR2 are MGHRA and YSYEKL. Trimming stripped 0 bases from V and 8 bases from J, with 13 bases between. CDR3 sequence (DNA): TGCGCCAGCAGCCAAGATCTTCCCCGCCCGGGGGAGCTGTTTTTT. Translation: CASSQDLPRPGELFF.

The chain links TRBV6-5 to TRBJ2-7; the D gene is possibly TRBD2 (6 bases). The V and J ends lost 6 bases and 4 bases respectively, with 19 bases between them. Germline-derived CDR1 and CDR2 are MNHEY and SVGAGI. This CDR3 spans 15 amino acids. The CDR3 bases are TGTGCCAGCAGGCCAATTCGCTCCGGGGGATACGAGCAGTACTTC. This gives the protein CASRPIRSGGYEQYF.

The V call is TRBV5-6, the J call TRBJ2-3; TRBD2 matches at 7 bases. Losses at the gene ends were 3 bases for V and 2 bases for J; bases not matched to a gene: 6. The CDR3 has 15 residues. Germline lookup yields CDR1 SGHDT and CDR2 YYEEEE. CDR3 in amino acids: CASSSAGSPTDTQYF. CDR3 DNA sequence: TGTGCCAGCAGCTCAGCGGGATCCCCCACAGATACGCAGTATTTT.

This chain links TRBV6-5 with TRBJ2-1, with 12 bases aligning to TRBD1. The junction had 4 bases not matched to a gene; V was cut back by 5 bases and J by 8 bases. The CDR3 is 14 residues long. The germline gives CDR1 MNHEY, CDR2 SVGAGI. The CDR3 DNA is TGTGCCAGCAGTACGGGACAGGGGGCTTATGAGCAGTTCTTC. Translation: CASSTGQGAYEQFF.

The V call is TRBV9, the J call TRBJ2-7; 7 bases fit TRBD2. The trim removed 4 bases at V and 2 bases at J, leaving 6 bases unmatched. Germline V gene sequence: CDR1 SGDLS, CDR2 YYNGEE. This CDR3 contains 14 residues. In DNA, the CDR3 is TGTGCCAGCAGCCCGGGGACTACCCCCTACGAGCAGTACTTC. Translated, it gives CASSPGTTPYEQYF.